The 15 T cell receptor beta chains below all came from one sample that was sequenced in a study of OX40 agonist ivuxolimab in advanced cancers. Profiled with immunoSEQ multiplex PCR; TCRdb holds only in-frame clones, not every one. The sample has under 95,000 clones, roughly 82% seen once. The sample here was CD4+ or CD8+ T cells sorted from blood, taken in a trial of the OX40 agonist ivuxolimab. The source of these receptors is an adult with an advanced solid tumor such as melanoma, head and neck, liver or kidney cancer.

As to this clone: The junction does not match germline at one end; this may be a read error. The chain has TRBV6-1 and TRBJ2-7, with unresolved D. Germline V gene sequence: CDR1 MNHNS, CDR2 SASEGT. This CDR3 is built from 13 residues. CDR3 nucleotide sequence: TGTGCCAGCAGCGAAGTGGCTGTATACGAGCAGTACTTC. It is translated as CASSEVAVYEQYF.

The V gene is TRBV10-1, the J gene TRBJ1-6, with D possibly being TRBD1 (6 bases). The CDR3 is 15 residues long. The germline V gene encodes CDR1 WNHNN and CDR2 SYGVQD (reference sequence). V lost 10 bases and J lost 6, with 19 bases in between. The CDR3 region has the DNA TGCGCCATCACAGGGAAGGTTTGGATTAATTCACCCCTCCACTTT. Translation: CAITGKVWINSPLHF.

The CDR3 DNA sequence: TGTGCCAGCAGCGAAGGACATCCCAATTCACCCCTCCACTTT. Protein: CASSEGHPNSPLHF. The chain employs TRBV6-5 and TRBJ1-6; tentatively, D is TRBD1 (5 bases). Germline lookup yields CDR1 MNHEY and CDR2 SVGAGI. The CDR3 spans 14 residues. Trimming left V 6 bases short and J 7 bases short, with 13 bases between.

The chain employs TRBV6-6 and TRBJ1-5; a weak D match, TRBD1 (6 bases). Germline V gene lookup returns CDR1 MNHNY and CDR2 SVGAGI (reference sequence). This CDR3 is built from 16 residues. The V end lost 7 bases, the J end lost 2 bases, and 18 bases lay between the germline ends. The CDR3 loop reads CASTHTGWRGNQPQHF. CDR3 nucleotides: TGTGCCAGCACCCATACAGGGTGGAGGGGCAATCAGCCCCAGCATTTT.

Only a few counts were recorded for this clone. V gene TRBV28 combines with J gene TRBJ1-2; 9 bases line up with TRBD1. Germline-derived CDR1 and CDR2 are MDHEN and SYDVKM. J lost 8 bases, V lost 4 bases, and 14 bases had no gene match. The CDR3 has 16 residues. The CDR3 reads CASSYQHLGQGNGYTF. The CDR3, as DNA: TGTGCCAGCAGTTATCAACACCTCGGACAGGGGAACGGCTACACCTTC.

The V call is TRBV30, the J call TRBJ1-6, with 7 nucleotides matching TRBD1. CDR3 length equals 14 residues. Germline trimming cut 2 bases from V and 7 bases from J; bases unmatched to any gene: 5. CDR1 and CDR2 from the germline V gene are GTSNPN and SVGIG (reference sequence). The CDR3 spells CAWSNRGGNSPLHF. CDR3 DNA sequence: TGTGCCTGGAGTAACAGGGGAGGGAATTCACCCCTCCACTTT.

The V call is TRBV9, the J call TRBJ2-7, with D possibly being TRBD2 (6 bases). With 4 bases removed from V and 2 bases from J, the gap between germline ends came to 19 bases. The CDR3 runs to 16 residues. Germline-derived CDR1 and CDR2 are SGDLS and YYNGEE. CDR3 loop: CASSPRDSRGTYEQYF. Written as DNA, the CDR3 is TGTGCCAGCAGCCCGCGGGACTCCCGAGGGACCTACGAGCAGTACTTC.

The rearrangement joins TRBV19 to TRBJ1-2; 7 bases agree with TRBD1. The CDR3 covers 13 residues. Germline lookup yields CDR1 LNHDA and CDR2 SQIVND (reference sequence). With V trimmed by 6 bases and J by 6 bases, 7 bases remained unmatched. The CDR3 reads CASRDQGVHGYTF. CDR3 nucleotides: TGTGCCAGTAGGGATCAGGGGGTTCATGGCTACACCTTC.

This chain connects TRBV4-3 to TRBJ1-1, with TRBD1 as a possible D gene (5 bases). Germline V CDR1 and CDR2: LGHNA, YSLEER. This CDR3 contains 14 residues. V lost 5 bases to trimming and J lost 4 bases, with 14 bases between them. CDR3: CASSNWGEVTEAFF. CDR3 in DNA: TGCGCCAGCAGCAATTGGGGCGAGGTCACTGAAGCTTTCTTT.

J is TRBJ2-5 and V is TRBV2; either TRBD1 or TRBD2 may supply D (5 bases each). Germline CDR1 and CDR2: SNHLY and FYNNEI. The CDR3 consists of 11 residues. The CDR3 sequence is CAGTPPETQYF. The CDR3 nucleotides read TGTGCGGGGACGCCGCCAGAGACCCAGTACTTC.

This sequence joins TRBV14 and TRBJ2-7, with 7 nucleotides matching TRBD1. The V gene end was trimmed by 4 bases and the J gene end by 6 bases; junction bases not matched to a gene: 3. The CDR3 has 12 residues. CDR1 SGHDN and CDR2 FVKESK come from the germline V gene. For the CDR3, the DNA is TGTGCCAGCAGCCTGAGGACAGGCGAGCAGTACTTC. Protein sequence: CASSLRTGEQYF.

This chain connects TRBV6-4 to TRBJ2-3, with unresolved D. Trimming removed 2 bases from V and 0 bases from J, with 6 bases in between. The germline V gene encodes CDR1 MRHNA and CDR2 SNTAGT. The CDR3 is made up of 14 amino acids. This chain's CDR3 is CASSDIPSTDTQYF. As DNA, the CDR3 is TGTGCCAGCAGTGACATACCTAGCACAGATACGCAGTATTTT.

This clone was picked up a small number of times. The chain couples TRBV6-5 to TRBJ1-1, with D maybe TRBD1 (5 bases). There are 13 residues in the CDR3. Germline CDR1 reads MNHEY; CDR2 reads SVGAGI. Deletions cut 6 bases from V and 3 bases from J, with 11 bases between. CDR3 protein: CASRIDSYTEAFF. The CDR3 coding sequence is TGTGCCAGCAGAATCGACAGTTACACTGAAGCTTTCTTT.

The V gene is TRBV5-1, the J gene TRBJ2-3; tentative D call: TRBD1 (5 bases). The V gene lost 0 bases and the J gene lost 3 bases, with 11 bases spanning the gap. Germline V gives CDR1 SGHRS, CDR2 YFSETQ. The CDR3 runs to 15 residues. CDR3 in DNA: TGCGCCAGCAGCTTGGCCTGGCAGGGAACAGATACGCAGTATTTT. The encoded protein is CASSLAWQGTDTQYF.

The chain joins TRBV6-6 to TRBJ1-2, with TRBD1 identical over 8 bases. J lost 3 bases, V lost 2 bases, and 5 bases had no gene match. Germline assignment: CDR1 MNHNY and CDR2 SVGAGI (reference sequence). The CDR3 has 15 residues. The CDR3 DNA follows: TGTGCCAGCAGTTACGAGACAGGGGTAGACTATGGCTACACCTTC. It encodes CASSYETGVDYGYTF.